Only a few counts were recorded for the clone carrying this T cell receptor (beta chain). Its matching antigen is unknown. Expressed TCRB transcripts got sequenced, as all isolated RNA was reverse transcribed. Produced via immunoSEQ multiplex PCR; TCRdb's table is partial and in-frame only. The sample records hundreds of thousands of clones, 8% to 13% being singletons. Stem cell-like memory, regulatory, central memory and naive CD4+ cells were sorted via CD45RO/CCR7/CD25/CD127/CD95/CD27. These data originate in a study of beta chain features in type 1 diabetes. Study-wide context: The patient and healthy donor groups were comparable for age, gender and cell yields.

Study-level findings and limits: The study found that naive, central memory and Treg TCRB repertoires appeared more similar in patients than in healthy donors. Highly expressing activated T cells could be over-counted with a cDNA template.

V trimming: 11 bases; J trimming: 1 base; junction bases outside the gene matches: 13. Looked up from germline, CDR1 is SEHNR and CDR2 is FQNEAQ (reference sequence). The CDR3 consists of 17 residues. The sequenced sample was naive CD4+ T cells from blood. This TCR came from a woman in her twenties or thirties in good health. V usage is TRBV7-9 and J usage is TRBJ2-6; 8 nucleotides agree with TRBD1. In nucleotides, the CDR3 is TGTGCCGTCCAGGGGGTGACAGGGGAATCTGGGGCCAACGTCCTGACTTTC. Its translation is CAVQGVTGESGANVLTF.